A selection of T cell receptor beta chains follows, all from one sample in a study of CD8+ T cells in alopecia areata. Sequencing used immunoSEQ multiplex PCR; TCRdb keeps in-frame clones, though not all of them. Altogether roughly 150,000 clones are present, 45% to 60% being singletons, with the ten largest covering around 15%. The starting material was CD8+ T cells sorted from blood, obtained at week 4, from a patient treated with tofacitinib. These receptors all come from a human donor with alopecia areata. Both conserved end residues are part of each CDR3. The order of the fields is V gene, J gene, D gene, clone size, CDR3 protein, CDR3 DNA. The D gene is left open where the match is weak. Clone size appears in some rows only: once, few, many, or a class for an expanded clone.

TRBV2	TRBJ2-2	-	-	CASSDLPPDTNTGELFF	TGTGCCAGCAGTGATCTCCCCCCGGACACCAACACCGGGGAGCTGTTTTTT
TRBV7-9	TRBJ1-5	TRBD1	once	CASSSGTGYSNQPQHF	TGTGCCAGCAGCTCCGGGACAGGGTATAGCAATCAGCCCCAGCATTTT
TRBV15	TRBJ2-1	TRBD1	-	CATSSGTGLYNEQFF	TGTGCCACCAGCTCCGGGACAGGGCTTTACAATGAGCAGTTCTTC
TRBV2	TRBJ2-7	-	-	CASSVTESSYEQYF	TGTGCCAGCAGTGTGACAGAGAGCTCCTACGAGCAGTACTTC
TRBV9	TRBJ2-1	-	few	CASSVESYNEQFF	TGTGCCAGCAGCGTAGAGTCCTACAATGAGCAGTTCTTC
TRBV27	TRBJ1-6	-	few	CASSGFEAGNSPLHF	TGTGCCAGCAGTGGATTTGAGGCAGGGAATTCACCCCTCCACTTT
TRBV14	TRBJ2-5	-	few	CASSQTAAAETQYF	TGTGCCAGCAGCCAAACCGCGGCCGCGGAGACCCAGTACTTC
TRBV14	TRBJ2-7	-	-	CASSQDRGGRGQYF	TGTGCCAGCAGCCAAGATCGGGGAGGACGTGGGCAGTACTTC
TRBV11-2	TRBJ2-2	TRBD1	few	CASSTSGTGTAGELFF	TGTGCCAGCAGCACCTCCGGGACAGGGACGGCCGGGGAGCTGTTTTTT
TRBV20-1	TRBJ2-3	-	-	CSAPEGPTQYF	TGCAGTGCTCCCGAGGGGCCCACGCAGTATTTT
TRBV5-6	TRBJ2-7	TRBD1	few	CASSLETGIYEQYF	TGTGCCAGCAGCTTGGAGACAGGGATCTACGAGCAGTACTTC
TRBV7-2	TRBJ2-3	-	few	CASSLVGGGDTQYF	TGTGCCAGCAGCTTAGTTGGAGGCGGGGATACGCAGTATTTT
TRBV29-1	TRBJ2-7	-	-	CSVGGEQGRSYEQYF	TGCAGCGTTGGGGGGGAACAGGGGCGCTCCTACGAGCAGTACTTC
TRBV4-3	TRBJ2-7	-	-	CASSQDFVGKYEQYF	TGCGCCAGCAGCCAAGATTTCGTGGGGAAGTACGAGCAGTACTTC
TRBV7-9	TRBJ1-2	-	-	CASSLDPNYGYTF	TGTGCCAGCAGCTTAGACCCTAACTATGGCTACACCTTC
TRBV7-6	TRBJ2-6	TRBD1	-	CASSPGTGSGANVLTF	TGTGCCAGCAGCCCCGGGACAGGGTCTGGGGCCAACGTCCTGACTTTC
TRBV15	TRBJ2-5	TRBD2	-	CATSRDLSSGGKETQYF	TGTGCCACCAGCAGAGATCTTTCTAGCGGGGGAAAAGAGACCCAGTACTTC
TRBV4-3	TRBJ2-7	-	-	CASSQVEGQEEQYF	TGCGCCAGCAGCCAAGTAGAGGGGCAGGAGGAGCAGTACTTC
TRBV4-1	TRBJ1-5	-	-	CASSQERGHLNQPQHF	TGCGCCAGCAGCCAAGAAAGGGGACACCTGAATCAGCCCCAGCATTTT
TRBV5-1	TRBJ1-6	TRBD1	-	CASSQGANSPLHF	TGCGCCAGCAGCCAGGGGGCTAACTCACCCCTCCACTTT
TRBV29-1	TRBJ1-5	-	-	CSVGGGDQPQHF	TGCAGCGTTGGAGGAGGGGATCAGCCCCAGCATTTT
TRBV6-5	TRBJ2-2	-	-	CASSYSISGGELFF	TGTGCCAGCAGTTACTCGATCTCTGGAGGGGAGCTGTTTTTT
TRBV13	TRBJ2-1	-	-	CASSIHTGTEQFF	TGTGCCAGCAGCATCCACACAGGGACCGAGCAGTTCTTC
TRBV6-5	TRBJ2-3	TRBD2	once	CASSYSAGGPHTQYF	TGTGCCAGCAGTTACTCGGCGGGGGGGCCGCATACGCAGTATTTT
TRBV10-3	TRBJ2-1	TRBD1	-	CAISADRPPYNEQFF	TGTGCCATCAGTGCGGACAGGCCTCCCTACAATGAGCAGTTCTTC